This T cell receptor beta chain derives from a study of shared clonotypes between healthy human individuals. Several immunoSEQ plates received, in even portions, the genomic DNA of each subset. The input for sorted-subset replicate PCRs was 200 ng DNA, 25,000 to 30,000 T cell genomes. Method: immunoSEQ multiplex PCR; TCRdb's copy keeps in-frame clones and lacks some. Counted here are about 1,800,000 clones, approximately 94% occurring once; the ten biggest clones make up 1.2%. Findings and caveats of the study: Enrolling few donors narrowed the genetic and exposure-history diversity that was represented.

CD45RO-negative, CCR7-positively selected cells formed the naive CD8 fraction, excluding terminally differentiated effector memory CD45RA+ cells. Donors had no recently reported acute infections or vaccinations and were HIV-negative. As concerns this clone: Its target is not known.

The receptor comes from a man aged 18 to 35 in good health. Specimen: naive CD8+ T cells sorted from blood.

The CDR3 protein is CASSFGASEAFF. In DNA form, the CDR3 reads TGTGCCAGCAGCTTCGGGGCTTCTGAAGCTTTCTTT. The chain joins TRBV5-4 to TRBJ1-1, with D possibly TRBD1 on 5 matching bases. This CDR3 has 12 amino acids. The germline V gene has CDR1 SGHNT and CDR2 YYREEE (reference sequence). Trimming shortened V by 2 bases and J by 6 bases, and 8 bases separated the two germline ends.